Listed below are T cell receptor beta chains from one sample, sequenced in a study of a mutant IDH1 vaccine in newly diagnosed glioma. The assay was immunoSEQ multiplex PCR, and TCRdb's table has in-frame clones only and misses some. The data show approximately 15,000 clones, nearly 97% seen once. The source material was peripheral blood mononuclear cells (PBMCs), sampled from a glioma patient treated with radiotherapy, temozolomide or both. Source of these receptors: a woman between 18 and 30 years old with glioma. Some clones in this sample may be carry-over from other donors' samples. Each CDR3 is given with its conserved first and last residue. A D gene is named only where the DNA matches it firmly. Where a row states a size, it is once, few, many or the class of an expanded clone; other rows omit it.

v_gene	j_gene	d_gene	abundance	len	CDR3aa	CDR3nt
TRBV28	TRBJ2-7	NA	NA	15	CASSLITLDSGEQYF	TGTGCCAGCAGTTTAATTACCCTGGACTCCGGCGAGCAGTACTTC
TRBV7-2	TRBJ2-3	NA	NA	14	CASSLRTGTDTQYF	TGTGCCAGCAGCTTAAGAACAGGCACAGATACGCAGTATTTT
TRBV6-5	TRBJ1-6	NA	NA	15	CASSYSRLVGSPLHF	TGTGCCAGCAGTTACTCGCGACTGGTGGGTTCACCCCTCCACTTT
TRBV6-5	TRBJ2-1	NA	NA	14	CASSPHRLVPEQFF	TGTGCCAGCAGTCCTCACCGCCTAGTTCCCGAGCAGTTCTTC
TRBV18	TRBJ2-2	TRBD1	NA	16	CASSQRDRGSTGELFF	TGTGCCAGCTCACAGAGGGACAGGGGAAGCACCGGGGAGCTGTTTTTT
TRBV5-1	TRBJ2-2	TRBD2	NA	17	CASSTRLAGTNTGELFF	TGCGCCAGCAGCACCCGACTAGCGGGAACGAACACCGGGGAGCTGTTTTTT
TRBV6-5	TRBJ1-4	NA	NA	14	CASSYSLLTEKLFF	TGTGCCAGCAGTTACTCCCTTTTAACGGAAAAACTGTTTTTT
TRBV18	TRBJ2-1	NA	NA	15	CASSPSGYTYNEQFF	TGTGCCAGCTCACCTAGCGGATATACCTACAATGAGCAGTTCTTC
TRBV19	TRBJ1-4	TRBD1	NA	15	CASESDGTGNEKLFF	TGTGCCAGTGAATCCGACGGGACAGGGAATGAAAAACTGTTTTTT
TRBV28	TRBJ1-2	NA	once	11	CASTGSHRYTF	TGTGCCAGCACCGGTAGTCATCGCTACACCTTC
TRBV28	TRBJ2-3	NA	NA	16	CASSLPRASSTDTQYF	TGTGCCAGCAGTTTACCGCGAGCCTCTAGCACAGATACGCAGTATTTT
TRBV7-2	TRBJ1-3	TRBD1	NA	16	CASSLGYGTGGNTIYF	TGTGCCAGCAGTTTAGGGTATGGGACAGGTGGAAACACCATATATTTT
TRBV19	TRBJ1-2	NA	NA	14	CASSIDPTNYGYTF	TGTGCCAGTAGTATAGATCCAACTAACTATGGCTACACCTTC
TRBV7-2	TRBJ1-1	TRBD1	NA	14	CASRFGTGHTEAFF	TGTGCCAGCAGGTTTGGGACAGGGCACACTGAAGCTTTCTTT
TRBV6-1	TRBJ1-5	NA	once	16	CASSDLGRGGNQPQHF	TGTGCCAGCAGTGACCTCGGGAGGGGTGGCAATCAGCCCCAGCATTTT
TRBV6-5	TRBJ1-4	NA	NA	11	CATGSNEKLFF	TGTGCCACAGGGTCTAATGAAAAACTGTTTTTT
TRBV6-1	TRBJ2-1	NA	NA	14	CASRDRMPYNEQFF	TGTGCCAGCAGGGACAGAATGCCCTACAATGAGCAGTTCTTC
TRBV11-3	TRBJ2-1	NA	once	14	CASSLGHAYNEQFF	TGTGCCAGCAGCTTAGGACACGCCTACAATGAGCAGTTCTTC
TRBV27	TRBJ1-5	NA	NA	15	CASSLQGPGGQPQHF	TGTGCCAGCAGTTTGCAAGGACCTGGGGGACAGCCCCAGCATTTT
TRBV5-1	TRBJ2-1	TRBD2	NA	16	CASSLGGSGAYNEQFF	TGCGCCAGCAGCTTGGGAGGTAGCGGGGCTTACAATGAGCAGTTCTTC
TRBV27	TRBJ2-2	NA	once	15	CASSSWAANTGELFF	TGTGCCAGCAGTTCCTGGGCAGCGAACACCGGGGAGCTGTTTTTT
TRBV5-1	TRBJ2-2	NA	NA	15	CASSLALAGFGELFF	TGCGCCAGCAGCTTGGCCCTGGCAGGGTTTGGGGAGCTGTTTTTT
TRBV15	TRBJ1-6	NA	NA	13	CATSRQGNSPLHF	TGTGCCACCAGCAGACAGGGTAATTCACCCCTCCACTTT
TRBV27	TRBJ2-1	TRBD2	NA	13	CATGGGMPDEQFF	TGTGCCACCGGGGGAGGGATGCCAGATGAGCAGTTCTTC
TRBV5-1	TRBJ2-2	TRBD1	NA	16	CASREGQGPYTGELFF	TGCGCCAGCAGGGAGGGACAGGGACCGTACACCGGGGAGCTGTTTTTT
TRBV7-2	TRBJ2-5	NA	NA	17	CASSLGRIDGRIETQYF	TGTGCCAGCAGCTTAGGGCGAATTGACGGTCGGATAGAGACCCAGTACTTC
TRBV4-3	TRBJ2-7	NA	NA	13	CASSHFRGYEQYF	TGCGCCAGCAGCCATTTCAGGGGCTACGAGCAGTACTTC
TRBV5-8	TRBJ2-5	TRBD1	NA	17	CASTTPPGQGPQETQYF	TGTGCCAGCACCACACCTCCGGGACAGGGGCCCCAAGAGACCCAGTACTTC
TRBV5-1	TRBJ2-3	TRBD2	NA	16	CASSWELAGGTDTQYF	TGCGCCAGCAGCTGGGAACTAGCGGGGGGCACAGATACGCAGTATTTT
TRBV7-9	TRBJ1-2	NA	NA	15	CASSSLGTNLGGYTF	TGTGCCAGCAGCTCCCTCGGGACCAACCTGGGGGGCTACACCTTC
TRBV18	TRBJ1-6	TRBD1	NA	14	CASSPGQGKVPLHF	TGTGCCAGCTCACCAGGACAGGGAAAGGTACCCCTCCACTTT
TRBV11-2	TRBJ2-4	NA	NA	14	CASSYGYGENIQYF	TGTGCCAGCAGCTACGGATACGGGGAAAACATTCAGTACTTC
TRBV18	TRBJ2-7	NA	NA	15	CASSPPSLGNYEQYF	TGTGCCAGCTCACCCCCGTCCTTAGGAAACTACGAGCAGTACTTC
TRBV11-3	TRBJ1-3	NA	NA	17	CASSFFSGTSSGNTIYF	TGTGCCAGCAGCTTTTTTTCAGGGACTTCCTCTGGAAACACCATATATTTT
TRBV7-9	TRBJ1-4	NA	NA	17	CASSGTGSRALDEKLFF	TGTGCCAGCAGTGGCACAGGGTCGCGGGCGTTGGATGAAAAACTGTTTTTT
TRBV4-3	TRBJ1-2	TRBD1	once	16	CASSQDVRGVKDGYTF	TGCGCCAGCAGCCAAGACGTCAGGGGGGTGAAAGATGGCTACACCTTC
TRBV10-3	TRBJ2-2	NA	NA	14	CAIGDWGNTGELFF	TGTGCCATAGGGGACTGGGGGAACACCGGGGAGCTGTTTTTT
TRBV7-3	TRBJ1-1	NA	NA	14	CASSLGNRREEAFF	TGTGCCAGCAGCTTAGGAAATCGTAGGGAAGAAGCTTTCTTT
TRBV9	TRBJ2-3	TRBD1	NA	15	CASSQGQALLYTQYF	TGTGCCAGCAGCCAGGGACAGGCCCTCTTGTATACGCAGTATTTT
TRBV4-1	TRBJ2-2	NA	NA	17	CASSQEGAEWNTGELFF	TGCGCCAGCAGCCAAGAAGGGGCCGAATGGAACACCGGGGAGCTGTTTTTT